Listed here are 11 T cell receptor beta chains from one sample, sequenced in a study of blood T cell repertoires in COVID-19. Using immunoSEQ multiplex PCR, the repertoire was profiled, and TCRdb retains in-frame clones only, with some absent. The repertoire holds about 240,000 clones, with 86% as singletons. The sequenced material came from peripheral blood. The receptor source for this set is a man aged 60-69 years with acute or convalescent COVID-19.

This clone has only one observation. This chain links TRBV12-3 or TRBV12-4 with TRBJ1-1; D is uncertain. V lost 5 bases and J 0 bases, leaving 7 bases between the germline ends. The CDR3 has 13 amino acids. The CDR3 loop reads CASSPELNTEAFF. The CDR3 DNA reads as TGTGCCAGCAGTCCTGAGCTGAACACTGAAGCTTTCTTT.

Points on this clone: One junction end disagrees with the germline gene, perhaps due to a read error. The V call is TRBV13, the J call TRBJ2-4; 11 nucleotides align to TRBD2. CDR1 and CDR2 (germline): PRHDT, FYEKMQ (reference sequence). This CDR3 has 16 residues. CDR3 in amino acids: CASSLVSGRARNIQYF. Here the CDR3 DNA reads TGTGCCAGCAGCTTAGTTAGCGGGAGGGCCAGAAACATTCAGTACTTC.

The V gene is TRBV12-3 or TRBV12-4, the J gene TRBJ1-1; 7 bases line up with TRBD1. The V gene end was trimmed by 8 bases and the J gene end by 4 bases; junction bases not matched to a gene: 7. This CDR3 is 13 amino acids long. This chain's CDR3 is CASGSGGFTEAFF. In DNA, the CDR3 is TGTGCCAGCGGATCAGGGGGTTTCACTGAAGCTTTCTTT.

The chain carries TRBV7-8 and TRBJ1-5, with D perhaps TRBD1 (5 bases). The CDR3 is 19 amino acids. Trimming stripped 1 base from V and 1 base from J, with 20 bases between. Looked up from germline, CDR1 is SGHVS and CDR2 is FQNEAQ. The CDR3 loop reads CASSLGWGTRAGSNQPQHF. The CDR3 nucleotides are TGTGCCAGCAGCTTAGGATGGGGGACTAGGGCAGGGAGCAATCAGCCCCAGCATTTT. Looking up the rest from reference TRBV7-8 and TRBJ1-5 gives the full variable domain: GAGVSQSPRYKVAKRGQDVALRCDPISGHVSLFWYQQALGQGPEFLTYFQNEAQLDKSGLPSDRFFAERPEGSVSTLKIQRTQQEDSAVYLCASSLGWGTRAGSNQPQHFGDGTRLSIL.

V gene TRBV19 combines with J gene TRBJ2-7, with D perhaps matching TRBD2 (5 bases). Trimming stripped 8 bases from V and 3 bases from J, with 11 bases between. The CDR3 length is 12 residues. CDR1 is LNHDA, CDR2 SQIVND, per germline (reference sequence). The CDR3 region is CASRTGIYEQYF. CDR3 DNA sequence: TGTGCCAGTCGGACGGGGATCTACGAGCAGTACTTC.

This clone was picked up a small number of times. This chain joins TRBV4-2 and TRBJ2-7; D remains unclear. This CDR3 has 14 amino acids. Germline-derived CDR1 and CDR2 are LGHNA and YNFKEQ. V was trimmed by 5 bases and J by 2 bases, leaving 13 bases between them. The CDR3: CASSRMAEPYEQYF. CDR3 nucleotides: TGTGCCAGCAGCAGGATGGCGGAACCCTACGAGCAGTACTTC.

The chain joins TRBV14 to TRBJ1-6, with D possibly matching TRBD1 (6 bases). Germline CDR1 SGHDN, CDR2 FVKESK. The CDR3 has 16 amino acids. V was shortened by 4 bases and J by 0 bases, with 10 bases between the two germline ends. The CDR3, as DNA: TGTGCCAGCAGCCGAGGACAGAACTCCTATAATTCACCCCTCCACTTT. As protein: CASSRGQNSYNSPLHF.

This chain uses TRBV7-8 with TRBJ1-4; D call uncertain. Trimming cost V 5 bases and J 3 bases, with 10 bases left between them. The CDR3 spans 14 residues. Germline V gene sequence: CDR1 SGHVS, CDR2 FQNEAQ. CDR3 nucleotides: TGTGCCAGCAGCCCTCTGGCCGCTAATGAAAAACTGTTTTTT. This translates into CASSPLAANEKLFF.

The chain carries TRBV7-2 and TRBJ2-5; D is undetermined. CDR3 length equals 14 residues. Trimming shortened V by 4 bases and J by 2 bases, and 11 bases separated the two germline ends. In germline, CDR1 is SGHTA, CDR2 FQGNSA. DNA of the CDR3: TGTGCCAGCAGCTCTCTTGCGCGGCAAGAGACCCAGTACTTC. Amino acids: CASSSLARQETQYF.

The V gene is TRBV7-2, the J gene TRBJ2-7, with D hard to call. Per germline, CDR1 SGHTA and CDR2 FQGNSA. With 5 bases removed from V and 0 bases from J, the gap between germline ends came to 11 bases. The CDR3 totals 14 residues. CDR3 bases: TGTGCCAGCAGCCCCCGGTCAGGCTCCTACGAGCAGTACTTC. It translates to CASSPRSGSYEQYF.

This chain joins TRBV27 and TRBJ1-6; D not certain. Germline V gene sequence: CDR1 MNHEY, CDR2 SMNVEV (reference sequence). V lost 0 bases to trimming and J lost 13 bases, with 19 bases between them. The CDR3 spans 16 residues. The DNA for the CDR3 is TGTGCCAGCAGTTTATCGGTGAGAGCGGAGCGATCGCCCCTCCACTTT. Translated, it gives CASSLSVRAERSPLHF.